This T cell receptor (beta chain) was recorded in a study of blood T cell repertoires in COVID-19. In the study overall: Material from acute and convalescent COVID-19 was sourced from the United States, Italy and Spain.

Sequencing was performed with immunoSEQ multiplex PCR; in TCRdb, only in-frame clones are kept and a portion is missing. The table lists 200,000 to 250,000 clones, about four fifths of them singletons. V lost 3 bases to trimming and J lost 4 bases, with 15 bases between them. From germline, CDR1 is KGHDR and CDR2 SFDVKD. The CDR3 has 16 amino acids. This clonotype was sampled from a middle-aged woman who had recovered from COVID-19. J is TRBJ2-1 and V is TRBV24-1; perhaps TRBD1 as D (7 bases). Sequenced input: PBMCs or T cells enriched from blood (not recorded which). CDR3 sequence (DNA): TGTGCCACCAGTGATCCTACAGGGGAGGCATACAATGAGCAGTTCTTC. This encodes CATSDPTGEAYNEQFF.